The 29 T cell receptor beta chains presented below share a single source sample, sequenced in a study of Graves' ophthalmopathy and Graves' hyperthyroidism. Amplifying from RNA transcripts, the study obtained TCR beta CDR3 regions. HTBI primers were employed in first-round RT-PCR, then a second-round multiplex PCR followed. From the multiplex PCR reads, TCRdb called clonotypes with MiXCR, one entry per CDR3 protein. Here the sample spans almost 750,000 distinct CDR3 sequences, roughly two fifths being singletons. The specimen sequenced was peripheral blood. The source is an adult man with Graves' ophthalmopathy.

This clonotype was picked up many times. This sequence joins TRBV7-9 and TRBJ2-7; 7 positions agree with TRBD1. Losses at the gene ends were 6 bases for V and 0 bases for J; bases not matched to a gene: 8. CDR3 length equals 15 residues. Germline values: CDR1 SEHNR, CDR2 FQNEAQ (reference sequence). The CDR3 spells CASSRPGQSSYEQYF. As DNA, the CDR3 is TGTGCCAGCAGTAGGCCGGGACAGAGCTCCTACGAGCAGTACTTC.

A few counts support this clonotype. The rearrangement uses TRBV24-1 and TRBJ1-5; D perhaps matches TRBD1 (6 bases). CDR3 size: 14 residues. The V gene's germline CDR1 is KGHDR and CDR2 SFDVKD. Trimming pared 0 bases from V and 5 bases from J, leaving 7 bases between. The CDR3 spells CATSDLAGDQPQHF. The DNA of the CDR3 is TGTGCCACCAGTGATTTGGCAGGGGATCAGCCCCAGCATTTT.

This clonotype has just a few counts. The chain is built from TRBV3-1 and TRBJ1-2; D remains ambiguous. CDR3 length equals 12 residues. Germline-derived CDR1 and CDR2 are LGHDT and YNNKEL (reference sequence). Deletions cut 0 bases from V and 7 bases from J, with 6 bases between. CDR3 sequence (DNA): TGTGCCAGCAGCCAAGAGGCAGCTGGCTACACCTTC. The encoded protein is CASSQEAAGYTF.

This clonotype turned up a few times. V is TRBV6-6 and J is TRBJ2-7, with D possibly TRBD1 on 6 matching bases. From germline, CDR1 is MNHNY and CDR2 SVGAGI (reference sequence). The CDR3 spans 14 residues. Trimming removed 3 bases at V and 0 bases at J, with 9 bases between. The CDR3 here is CASSYNRDSYEQYF. The CDR3 region has the DNA TGTGCCAGCAGTTATAACAGGGACTCCTACGAGCAGTACTTC.

Only a few counts were recorded for this clonotype. This chain links TRBV7-8 with TRBJ1-4; 9 bases line up with TRBD1. The germline gives CDR1 SGHVS, CDR2 FQNEAQ. The CDR3 contains 16 residues. J gave up 2 bases and V 5 bases, and 6 bases lay outside the gene matches. The CDR3 nucleotides are TGTGCCAGCAGCCCCGACAGGGGGGCCACTAATGAAAAACTGTTTTTT. It is translated as CASSPDRGATNEKLFF.

This clonotype was picked up one time. The chain has TRBV18 and TRBJ1-5; a weak D match, TRBD1 (5 bases). CDR1 is KGHSH and CDR2 is LQKENI in the germline V gene. The CDR3 is 19 amino acids. V lost 4 bases and J lost 1, with 23 bases in between. The CDR3 nucleotides read TGTGCCAGCTCACAATTCCCCCAGGGTGGATCGGGGAGCAATCAGCCCCAGCATTTT. Translating it yields CASSQFPQGGSGSNQPQHF.

V usage is TRBV5-1 and J usage is TRBJ2-5, with D hard to call. CDR3 size: 15 residues. The germline CDR1 and CDR2 sequences are SGHRS and YFSETQ. V was trimmed by 0 bases and J by 5 bases, leaving 14 bases between them. The CDR3 is CASSLVGAVGETQYF. DNA for the CDR3: TGCGCCAGCAGCTTGGTGGGCGCCGTCGGCGAGACCCAGTACTTC.

This clonotype has ten or more counts. This sequence joins TRBV24-1 and TRBJ2-5; 10 bases are a match to TRBD1. V lost 4 bases and J lost 9; bases outside the gene matches: 10. Germline V CDR1 and CDR2: KGHDR, SFDVKD. CDR3 length: 15 residues. CDR3 region: CATSDPGTGDQPQYF. CDR3 DNA: TGTGCCACCAGTGACCCAGGGACAGGGGATCAGCCCCAGTACTTC.

As to this clonotype: Being one base from a much bigger clone, this may be a read error. V and J are TRBV10-3 and TRBJ1-1; 8 bases align to TRBD1. The CDR3 is made up of 14 amino acids. Germline CDR1 ENHRY, CDR2 SYGVKD. CDR3 nucleotides: TGTGCCACCAGTCTCAGGGGGCTAAACACTGAAGCTTTCTTT. It encodes CATSLRGLNTEAFF.

This clonotype has a count of ten or more. The CDR3 DNA sequence: TGTGCCAGCAGCTTGGTAGGGGCCGAGACCCAGTACTTC. Protein sequence: CASSLVGAETQYF. V gene TRBV5-5 combines with J gene TRBJ2-5; D may be TRBD1 (5 bases). Germline V gene lookup returns CDR1 SGHKS and CDR2 YYEKEE (reference sequence). The V and J ends lost 0 bases and 5 bases respectively, with 8 bases between them. CDR3 length equals 13 residues. The full variable domain, with the rest looked up from reference TRBV5-5 and TRBJ2-5, is DAGVTQSPTHLIKTRGQQVTLRCSPISGHKSVSWYQQVLGQGPQFIFQYYEKEERGRGNFPDRFSARQFPNYSSELNVNALLLGDSALYLCASSLVGAETQYFGPGTRLLVL.

The chain recombines TRBV7-2 with TRBJ1-5; 9 bases line up with TRBD1. Germline V gene sequence: CDR1 SGHTA, CDR2 FQGNSA. The CDR3 spans 18 residues. V trimming: 1 base; J trimming: 7 bases; junction bases outside the gene matches: 14. The CDR3: CASSLEGGLGTGLQPQHF. The CDR3 DNA reads as TGTGCCAGCAGCTTAGAGGGGGGTTTGGGGACAGGGTTACAGCCCCAGCATTTT.

This clonotype was counted a few times. The chain joins TRBV20-1 to TRBJ1-6; 10 bases agree with TRBD1. Germline V CDR1 and CDR2: DFQATT, SNEGSKA (reference sequence). Unmatched junction bases numbered 10, after V lost 5 bases and J lost 9 bases. This CDR3 is 15 amino acids long. As DNA, the CDR3 is TGCAGTGCTTACCCAGGACAGGGGGATGCTTCACCCCTCCACTTT. Protein: CSAYPGQGDASPLHF.

The CDR3 DNA follows: TGTGCCACCAGTGATCAAAGCCCCGGGATTCAAGAGACCCAGTACTTC. Its protein product is CATSDQSPGIQETQYF. V and J are TRBV24-1 and TRBJ2-5, with D tentatively TRBD2 (5 bases). The CDR3 consists of 16 residues. Between the trimmed V and J ends, which lost 3 bases and 2 bases, there was a span of 15 bases. Germline V gene lookup returns CDR1 KGHDR and CDR2 SFDVKD.

This clonotype has ten or more counts. The chain joins TRBV5-5 to TRBJ1-6, with 7 positions matching TRBD1. The CDR3 runs 14 residues. CDR1 SGHKS and CDR2 YYEKEE come from the germline V gene (reference sequence). With 7 bases clipped from V and 7 bases from J, the junction kept 8 bases outside the gene matches. CDR3 coding DNA: TGTGCCAGCTCACCGGGACAGCAGAATTCACCCCTCCACTTT. Its protein product is CASSPGQQNSPLHF.

This clonotype was detected a few times. The chain uses TRBV9 and TRBJ1-2; D is undetermined. The CDR3 runs to 13 residues. V gave up 6 bases and J gave up 4 bases, with 13 bases separating them. Germline CDR1 reads SGDLS; CDR2 reads YYNGEE. CDR3 sequence (DNA): TGTGCCAGCACGGACGGAGGTTTCTATGGCTACACCTTC. Translation: CASTDGGFYGYTF.

This clonotype was observed a single time. Since a much larger clone is just one base distant, this may be a read error. The chain carries TRBV10-3 and TRBJ1-5; D is undetermined. This CDR3 is 13 amino acids long. Per the germline V gene, CDR1 is ENHRY and CDR2 is SYGVKD. Trimming removed 11 bases at V and 9 bases at J, with 20 bases between. CDR3 coding DNA: TGTGCCTCTCGGGAGGGTAGCGATCGGCCCCAGCATTTT. Translation: CASREGSDRPQHF.

J is TRBJ2-7 and V is TRBV20-1; D is uncertain. V shed 2 bases and J shed 1 base, with 9 bases lying between them. Per germline, CDR1 DFQATT and CDR2 SNEGSKA (reference sequence). The length of the CDR3 is 13 residues. The DNA for the CDR3 is TGCAGTGCTAGACAAGTGCGATCCTACGAGCAGTACTTC. Translated: CSARQVRSYEQYF.

In this sample, this clonotype turned up a few times. This sequence may be a read error, since a much larger clone differs from it by one base. V usage is TRBV2 and J usage is TRBJ2-7; the D gene could be TRBD1 or TRBD2 (5 bases each). This CDR3 is built from 14 residues. Per germline, CDR1 SNHLY and CDR2 FYNNEI. V lost 5 bases and J 0 bases, leaving 11 bases between the germline ends. Written as DNA, the CDR3 is TGTGCCAGCAGTATTAACGGGACCTCCTACGAGCAGTACTTC. This translates into CASSINGTSYEQYF.

In this sample, this clonotype turned up many times. The CDR3 bases are TGTGCCAGCAGCCAAGGGACGCCTCAGAACCAGCATTTT. Protein: CASSQGTPQNQHF. The V call is TRBV7-2, the J call TRBJ1-5; the D gene is possibly TRBD1 (5 bases). The CDR3 totals 13 residues. Per the germline V gene, CDR1 is SGHTA and CDR2 is FQGNSA. The germline V and J ends were trimmed by 5 bases and 12 bases, with 17 bases remaining between them.

Notes on this clonotype: A single base separates this from a much larger clone, so it may be a read error. J is TRBJ2-5 and V is TRBV11-2; 9 nucleotides align to TRBD1. V was pared by 5 bases and J by 1 base, with 8 bases of the junction left unmatched. The CDR3 contains 16 residues. The germline V gene has CDR1 SGHAT and CDR2 FQNNGV. The CDR3 DNA is TGTGCCAGCAGCGGAGGGACAGGGCAGGTCCAAGAGACCCAGTACTTC. Protein product: CASSGGTGQVQETQYF.

A word on this clonotype: This is likely a read error, given that the CDR3 carries no conserved phenylalanine or tryptophan at its end. The chain is built from TRBV24-1 and TRBJ1-1; D remains unclear. CDR3 size: 13 residues. V lost 3 bases and J lost 1, with 5 bases in between. Germline CDR1 is KGHDR and CDR2 is SFDVKD. The CDR3 is CATSDTGNTEAFS. The DNA of the CDR3 is TGTGCCACCAGTGATACTGGGAACACTGAAGCTTTCTCT.

The J gene is TRBJ2-2, the V gene TRBV7-9; TRBD1 might be the D (6 bases). The CDR3 covers 14 residues. Deletions cut 10 bases from V and 0 bases from J, with 12 bases between. The germline gives CDR1 SEHNR, CDR2 FQNEAQ (reference sequence). CDR3 nucleotide sequence: TGTGCCATAGCCCAGGGGCCGAACACCGGGGAGCTGTTTTTT. Translation gives CAIAQGPNTGELFF.

J is TRBJ1-1 and V is TRBV20-1; D gene unclear. The CDR3 runs to 15 residues. Germline CDR1 reads DFQATT; CDR2 reads SNEGSKA (reference sequence). Deletions cut 1 base from V and 0 bases from J, with 12 bases between. CDR3 amino acids: CSARAGGQLNTEAFF. As DNA, the CDR3 is TGCAGTGCTAGAGCCGGTGGGCAGCTGAACACTGAAGCTTTCTTT.

The gene calls are TRBV7-2 and TRBJ1-6; D may be TRBD1 (6 bases). Germline CDR1 SGHTA, CDR2 FQGNSA. CDR3 length: 16 residues. Trimming left V 1 base short and J 8 bases short, with 15 bases between. The CDR3 loop reads CASSLVGAGTDSPLHF. For the CDR3, the DNA is TGTGCCAGCAGCTTAGTGGGGGCAGGGACGGATTCACCCCTCCACTTT.

This clonotype showed up just a few times. The chain links TRBV7-9 to TRBJ1-5; D is ambiguous. The germline V gene has CDR1 SEHNR and CDR2 FQNEAQ (reference sequence). There are 14 residues in the CDR3. V was clipped by 8 bases and J by 0 bases, with 11 bases between them. The CDR3 nucleotides read TGTGCCAGCCTACTCTGGGATAGCAATCAGCCCCAGCATTTT. Translating gives CASLLWDSNQPQHF.

The chain has TRBV5-6 and TRBJ2-5, with a weak D call TRBD2 (6 bases). The CDR3 loop spans 15 amino acids. Trimming removed 0 bases at V and 1 base at J, with 10 bases between. Germline V CDR1 and CDR2: SGHDT, YYEEEE. The CDR3 sequence: CASSLAHGSQETQYF. CDR3 bases: TGTGCCAGCAGCTTGGCCCACGGGAGCCAAGAGACCCAGTACTTC.

CDR3 residues: CASSLRAKETQYF. The CDR3 DNA reads as TGTGCCAGCAGTTTGAGGGCTAAAGAGACCCAGTACTTC. The rearrangement links TRBV12-3 or TRBV12-4 to TRBJ2-5, with D possibly TRBD2 on 5 matching bases. V dropped 3 bases and J dropped 3 bases, with 8 bases sitting between them. This CDR3 spans 13 amino acids.

This clonotype was counted many times. V is TRBV29-1 and J is TRBJ1-1; D not certain. Germline V gives CDR1 SQVTM, CDR2 ANQGSEA. This CDR3 has 14 residues. Trimming removed 8 bases at V and 0 bases at J, with 16 bases between. The CDR3: CSTNPGRMNTEAFF. In DNA, the CDR3 is TGCAGCACCAATCCCGGGAGAATGAACACTGAAGCTTTCTTT.

This clonotype appeared a few times. The chain employs TRBV5-4 and TRBJ2-7; D is possibly TRBD1 (5 bases). The CDR3 has 13 residues. CDR1 and CDR2 (germline): SGHNT, YYREEE (reference sequence). V dropped 8 bases and J dropped 2 bases, with 14 bases sitting between them. CDR3 residues: CASTQDTTYEQYF. DNA of the CDR3: TGTGCCAGTACACAGGACACTACCTACGAGCAGTACTTC.